The rows below give T cell receptor beta chains drawn from one sample of a study of blood T cell repertoires in COVID-19. The repertoire was sequenced with immunoSEQ multiplex PCR; TCRdb's copy has only in-frame clones and lacks some. The sample records some 150,000 clones, approximately 85% being singletons. The specimen sequenced was peripheral blood. These TCRs come from a woman aged 55-70 years with COVID-19, enrolled during active disease. Both conserved end residues are part of each CDR3. The order of the fields is J gene, D gene, V gene, clone size, CDR3 DNA, CDR3 protein. A D gene is named only where the DNA matches it firmly. Some rows have no size entry. The others give once, few or many, or a class for an expanded clone.

TRBJ2-2 | - | TRBV9 | few | TGTGCCAGCAGCGCCCGAACGCCAGGGTGGGGCACCGGGGAGCTGTTTTTT | CASSARTPGWGTGELFF
TRBJ1-5 | - | TRBV2 | - | TGTGCCAGCAGTGAAGACCAGGGTAATATTAGGCCCCAGCATTTT | CASSEDQGNIRPQHF
TRBJ2-2 | TRBD2 | TRBV27 | - | TGTGCCAGCAGTTTCGTCCTAGCGGCTTACACCGGGGAGCTGTTTTTT | CASSFVLAAYTGELFF
TRBJ1-2 | - | TRBV25-1 | - | TGTGCCAGCAGTCTCAACTATGGCTACACCTTC | CASSLNYGYTF
TRBJ1-5 | TRBD1 | TRBV19 | - | TGTGCCAGTAGTATGGCCCTAGGCAGGGGGTATAGCAATCAGCCCCAGCATTTT | CASSMALGRGYSNQPQHF
TRBJ2-2 | TRBD1 | TRBV5-1 | - | TGCGCCAGCAGCTTGGACAGGGGCTCCACCGGGGAGCTGTTTTTT | CASSLDRGSTGELFF
TRBJ2-3 | - | TRBV30 | once | TGTGCCAGAGGGGGTCTTAGCACAGATACGCAGTATTTT | CARGGLSTDTQYF
TRBJ2-7 | - | TRBV19 | - | TGTGCCAGTAGTATGGGAGTCTACGAGCAGTACTTC | CASSMGVYEQYF
TRBJ2-7 | - | TRBV11-2 | - | TGTGCCAGCAGCTCCCCAGCTAGCAACTACGAGCAGTACTTC | CASSSPASNYEQYF
TRBJ2-3 | TRBD2 | TRBV19 | - | TGTGCCAGTAGTATAGCGGGGGGGCTCGGAGATACGCAGTATTTT | CASSIAGGLGDTQYF
TRBJ1-6 | - | TRBV27 | - | TGTGCCAGCAGTTTCTGGGGGCTTAGAGGTTCACCCCTCCACTTT | CASSFWGLRGSPLHF
TRBJ2-3 | - | TRBV5-1 | - | TGCGCCAGCACGCCTAGCTACGGGACAGATACGCAGTATTTT | CASTPSYGTDTQYF
TRBJ2-7 | - | TRBV5-1 | - | TGCGCCAGCAGCTTGGCCAGTCAGGGGAGTCCGGACGAGCAGTACTTC | CASSLASQGSPDEQYF
TRBJ2-2 | - | TRBV5-1 | few | TGCGCCAGCAGCCCACCTGCGCAGGGGAGCCCCGGGGAGCTGTTTTTT | CASSPPAQGSPGELFF
TRBJ1-3 | - | TRBV5-5 | - | TGTGCCAGCAGCCCCTACCCGGTCTCTGGAAACACCATATATTTT | CASSPYPVSGNTIYF
TRBJ2-3 | TRBD1 | TRBV7-6 | - | TGTGCCAGCAGCTTAGCCGGTTTGGGGACGGGGACAGGGTTGGCAGATACGCAGTATTTT | CASSLAGLGTGTGLADTQYF
TRBJ1-3 | - | TRBV5-5 | - | TGTGCCAGCAGCGAGTACAGGGTTGGAAACACCATATATTTT | CASSEYRVGNTIYF
TRBJ1-1 | TRBD1 | TRBV3-1/TRBV3-2 | - | TGTGCCAGCAGCCAAGGCACAGGGGGCAGGGAAGCTTTCTTT | CASSQGTGGREAFF
TRBJ2-3 | - | TRBV5-4 | - | TGTGCCAGCAGCTTGGGGCTTCCTAGCACAGATACGCAGTATTTT | CASSLGLPSTDTQYF
TRBJ2-5 | - | TRBV5-4 | - | TGTGCCAGCAGCTTGGACCCGGGGTCCCAAGAGACCCAGTACTTC | CASSLDPGSQETQYF
TRBJ2-3 | TRBD2 | TRBV19 | - | TGTGCCAGTAGTATAGGTGGGGGGGGGTTAGATACGCAGTATTTT | CASSIGGGGLDTQYF
TRBJ1-2 | TRBD1 | TRBV6-2/TRBV6-3 | - | TGTGCCAGCAGTTACTCCGACAGGGAGACCTTC | CASSYSDRETF
TRBJ2-2 | TRBD1 | TRBV3-1/TRBV3-2 | - | TGTGCCAGCAGCAAAACCGGGACAGGGCTCTCCGGGGAGCTGTTTTTT | CASSKTGTGLSGELFF
TRBJ1-1 | TRBD1 | TRBV6-6 | - | TGTGCCAGCAGTGTGACAGGGATAACTGAAGCTTTCTTT | CASSVTGITEAFF
TRBJ1-2 | - | TRBV12-3/TRBV12-4 | - | TGTGCCAGCAGTCGGGGACACACTTATGGCTACACCTTC | CASSRGHTYGYTF
TRBJ2-7 | - | TRBV5-6 | - | TGTGCCAGCAGCTTAAGACAGCTCAGACGTACGGACGAGCAGTACTTC | CASSLRQLRRTDEQYF
TRBJ2-1 | TRBD2 | TRBV2 | - | TGTGCCAGCAGACCACTAGCGGGGAGCTCCTACAATGAGCAGTTCTTC | CASRPLAGSSYNEQFF
TRBJ1-5 | TRBD1 | TRBV6-5 | few | TGTGCCAGCAGCAGAACAGGGGGCGGGAATCAGCCCCAGCATTTT | CASSRTGGGNQPQHF
TRBJ2-1 | - | TRBV21-1 | - | TGTGCCAGCAGCAATCCACTGCGGGGGGGCATCTCCTACAATGAGCAGTTCTTC | CASSNPLRGGISYNEQFF
TRBJ2-7 | TRBD1 | TRBV19 | - | TGTGCCAGTAGTATAGAAGGGGGCCGTCATTACGAGCAGTACTTC | CASSIEGGRHYEQYF
TRBJ1-6 | TRBD1 | TRBV7-8 | - | TGTGCCAGCAGCCCACGGACAGGGGGCTCCTATAATTCACCCCTCCACTTT | CASSPRTGGSYNSPLHF
TRBJ1-2 | TRBD1 | TRBV2 | - | TGTGCCAGCAGTACAGGGGCGCGGGGCTACACCTTC | CASSTGARGYTF
TRBJ2-1 | - | TRBV7-6 | - | TGTGCCAGCAGCTTAGAGGGGGAAACCTACAATGAGCAGTTCTTC | CASSLEGETYNEQFF
TRBJ1-2 | TRBD1 | TRBV9 | - | TGTGCCAGCAGCGGCCGGACAGGGGATGGCTACACCTTC | CASSGRTGDGYTF
TRBJ1-1 | - | TRBV5-1 | - | TGCGCCAGCAGCCTCCCTTATGGAGATACTGAAGCTTTCTTT | CASSLPYGDTEAFF
TRBJ1-2 | - | TRBV4-2 | - | TGTGCCAGCAGCCACGTCGAAAGGAAAGGGGATGAAGGCTACACCTTC | CASSHVERKGDEGYTF
TRBJ2-2 | TRBD2 | TRBV2 | - | TGTGCCAGCACCTACGGGAGGGGCACCGGGGAGCTGTTTTTT | CASTYGRGTGELFF
TRBJ2-7 | TRBD1 | TRBV7-8 | - | TGTGCCAGCAGCTACGAAGGGTGGACAGGTGCCTACGAGCAGTACTTC | CASSYEGWTGAYEQYF
TRBJ1-2 | - | TRBV6-4 | - | TGTGCCAGCAGTGACTCGAGTTACAGCAGGGCGAGCTACACCTTC | CASSDSSYSRASYTF
TRBJ1-4 | - | TRBV6-5 | once | TGTGCCACGCGGAGGGTGGGTTTCCAAAATGAAAAACTGTTTTTT | CATRRVGFQNEKLFF
TRBJ2-7 | - | TRBV5-1 | - | TGCGCCAGCAGCTTGCAGGGCACCTACGAGCAGTACTTC | CASSLQGTYEQYF
TRBJ1-5 | TRBD1 | TRBV4-1 | - | TGCGCCAGCAGCCGAGGGACAGGGGGACTACTCAGCAATCAGCCCCAGCATTTT | CASSRGTGGLLSNQPQHF
TRBJ2-7 | - | TRBV6-6 | - | TGTGCCAGCAGTTACTCTACAGGGTACGAGCAGTACTTC | CASSYSTGYEQYF
TRBJ2-5 | TRBD2 | TRBV2 | - | TGTGCCAGCAGTGCGGCTAGCGGGGGAATTGAGACCCAGTACTTC | CASSAASGGIETQYF
TRBJ1-3 | - | TRBV11-2 | few | TGTGCCAGCAGCTTAGATAAAGGGGCAGCTGGACTACGTGGAAACACCATATATTTT | CASSLDKGAAGLRGNTIYF
TRBJ1-1 | - | TRBV15 | - | TGTGCCACCAGCAGAGATGGGGCCTCTACTGAAGCTTTCTTT | CATSRDGASTEAFF
TRBJ1-2 | TRBD1 | TRBV18 | - | TGTGCCAGCTCGTACCGGGACAGGGTTAATGGCTACACCTTC | CASSYRDRVNGYTF
TRBJ1-1 | - | TRBV19 | few | TGTGCCAGTAGTATAGTATCCGGGAACACTGAAGCTTTCTTT | CASSIVSGNTEAFF
TRBJ2-5 | TRBD1 | TRBV10-3 | - | TGTGCCATCAGTTCCGGGACAGGGGGCCAAGAGACCCAGTACTTC | CAISSGTGGQETQYF
TRBJ2-7 | TRBD2 | TRBV10-3 | - | TGTGCCATCAGTGAGTCAACGACTAGCGGGAGCTACGAGCAGTACTTC | CAISESTTSGSYEQYF
TRBJ1-5 | TRBD1 | TRBV7-9 | - | TGTGCCAGCAGCTTAGGAGGCAGGGGGAAGGATCTCAATCAGCCCCAGCATTTT | CASSLGGRGKDLNQPQHF
TRBJ2-2 | TRBD1 | TRBV9 | - | TGTGCCAGCAGCGTATTTGGGACAGTGAACACCGGGGAGCTGTTTTTT | CASSVFGTVNTGELFF
TRBJ1-3 | TRBD1 | TRBV2 | - | TGTGCCAGCAGCCGCCGGCGACAGGGGAGCTCTGGAAACACCATATATTTT | CASSRRRQGSSGNTIYF
TRBJ1-5 | - | TRBV5-1 | - | TGCGCCAGCAGGGAGAGTAGCAATCAGCCCCAGCATTTT | CASRESSNQPQHF
TRBJ2-1 | TRBD1 | TRBV7-6 | - | TGTGCCAGCAGCTTCCACCACGTGACAGGGGGTTCCTACAATGAGCAGTTCTTC | CASSFHHVTGGSYNEQFF
TRBJ2-7 | TRBD1 | TRBV6-2/TRBV6-3 | - | TGTGCCAGCAGTGGGGAGCAGGGGGCAATTCGGTCCTACGAGCAGTACTTC | CASSGEQGAIRSYEQYF